The clone carrying this TCR beta chain was recorded a few times. Germline CDR1 is SGHTA and CDR2 is FQGNSA. The CDR3 covers 16 residues. V lost 2 bases to trimming and J lost 2 bases, with 15 bases between them. Alongside a J-beta primer mix, a sample-barcoded 5' primer served in a second PCR lasting roughly 6 to 11 cycles. A minimum of 2.5 million CDR3-containing paired-end reads was obtained for each sample. TCRdb redid the calling of the 5' RACE reads with MiXCR, one entry per CDR3 protein. This table holds 700,000 to 900,000 distinct CDR3 sequences, less than 70% found once. This entry is derived from a study of blood T cells in healthy people across ages.

Sequenced sample: blood. The chain combines TRBV7-2 with TRBJ1-2, with D unclear. This sequence originates from an elderly man in good health. The CDR3 DNA is TGTGCCAGCAGCTTAAGACCGGGAAGGTCGAACTATGGCTACACCTTC. It is translated as CASSLRPGRSNYGYTF.